These 27 T cell receptor beta chains were sequenced from one sample in a study of blood T cell repertoires in COVID-19. Profiling relied on immunoSEQ multiplex PCR, and the TCRdb table lists in-frame clones only, not all of them. The data show approximately 200,000 clones, 70% to 90% seen once. Sequenced input: peripheral blood. The receptors derive from a man between 45 and 60 years old with acute or convalescent COVID-19.

The gene calls are TRBV6-5 and TRBJ2-5, with D possibly matching TRBD2 (5 bases). The V gene's germline CDR1 is MNHEY and CDR2 SVGAGI. This CDR3 spans 13 amino acids. V lost 7 bases, J lost 5 bases, and 14 bases lay in between. As DNA, the CDR3 is TGTGCCAGCACCCCGTCGGGAAGGGAGACCCAGTACTTC. This sequence encodes CASTPSGRETQYF.

CDR3 protein: CASTPGRGIYGYTF. The CDR3 DNA reads as TGTGCCAGTACCCCTGGGAGGGGGATCTATGGCTACACCTTC. The rearrangement joins TRBV19 to TRBJ1-2; the D gene is possibly TRBD1 (6 bases). CDR1 is LNHDA and CDR2 is SQIVND in the germline V gene (reference sequence). The CDR3 covers 14 residues. Trimming took 7 bases from V and 4 from J, leaving 16 bases between them.

The genes are TRBV19 and TRBJ1-5; the match to TRBD1 covers 7 bases. The CDR3 totals 16 residues. Germline V gene data show CDR1 as LNHDA and CDR2 as SQIVND (reference sequence). The junction had 6 bases not matched to a gene; V was cut back by 3 bases and J by 1 base. Written as DNA, the CDR3 is TGTGCCAGTAGTATCGCAGGGGGAAAGAGCAATCAGCCCCAGCATTTT. This codes for CASSIAGGKSNQPQHF.

This chain links TRBV27 with TRBJ2-6, with D perhaps TRBD2 (5 bases). Trimming took 7 bases from V and 2 from J, leaving 12 bases between them. Germline values: CDR1 MNHEY, CDR2 SMNVEV (reference sequence). CDR3 length equals 15 residues. The CDR3, as DNA: TGTGCCAGCATGAATGGAGGCACTGGGGCCAACGTCCTGACTTTC. This gives the protein CASMNGGTGANVLTF.

In this sample, this clone turned up a few times. The chain is built from TRBV27 and TRBJ1-1; weak D call: TRBD1 (6 bases). The germline gives CDR1 MNHEY, CDR2 SMNVEV (reference sequence). The V gene lost 5 bases and the J gene lost 11 bases, with 21 bases spanning the gap. This CDR3 comprises 14 residues. The CDR3 is CASSDQGFKNRAFF. The CDR3 DNA sequence: TGTGCCAGCAGTGATCAGGGGTTCAAGAATAGGGCTTTCTTT.

The chain couples TRBV5-1 to TRBJ2-7; 9 bases fit TRBD1. The junction had 8 bases not matched to a gene; V was cut back by 5 bases and J by 2 bases. The CDR3 consists of 15 residues. Germline loops: CDR1 SGHRS, CDR2 YFSETQ. CDR3 sequence: CASRSGQGTTYEQYF. The CDR3 bases are TGCGCCAGCAGATCGGGACAGGGAACAACCTACGAGCAGTACTTC.

The chain has TRBV19 and TRBJ1-1, with a weak D call TRBD1 (5 bases). The CDR3 is 14 amino acids. The germline V gene encodes CDR1 LNHDA and CDR2 SQIVND (reference sequence). V lost 4 bases and J lost 1, with 10 bases in between. The CDR3 is CASSNWGRNTEAFF. CDR3 nucleotide sequence: TGTGCCAGTAGTAACTGGGGCAGGAACACTGAAGCTTTCTTT.

The rearrangement links TRBV5-1 to TRBJ1-4; TRBD1 might be the D (6 bases). CDR3 size: 15 residues. V shed 3 bases and J shed 0 bases, with 9 bases lying between them. CDR1 is SGHRS, CDR2 YFSETQ, per germline. This chain's CDR3 is CASSSGHSTNEKLFF. CDR3 DNA sequence: TGCGCCAGCAGCTCGGGACATTCAACTAATGAAAAACTGTTTTTT.

The chain uses TRBV4-1 and TRBJ2-2, with D maybe TRBD2 (5 bases). Trimming shortened V by 3 bases and J by 0 bases, and 20 bases separated the two germline ends. Per germline, CDR1 MGHRA and CDR2 YSYEKL. This CDR3 contains 19 residues. CDR3 sequence (DNA): TGCGCCAGCAGCCAGGACCAGGACGCGGGCCGTTCGAACACCGGGGAGCTGTTTTTT. Translation: CASSQDQDAGRSNTGELFF.

The chain employs TRBV7-9 and TRBJ1-4; D unclear. V lost 5 bases and J 0 bases, leaving 7 bases between the germline ends. Germline V gene lookup returns CDR1 SEHNR and CDR2 FQNEAQ (reference sequence). The CDR3 is made up of 14 amino acids. CDR3 protein: CASSKVSTNEKLFF. CDR3 sequence (DNA): TGTGCCAGCAGCAAAGTATCAACTAATGAAAAACTGTTTTTT.

This clone has just a few counts. This chain links TRBV4-1 with TRBJ1-3, with TRBD1 matching over 8 bases. This CDR3 is built from 17 residues. The germline CDR1 and CDR2 sequences are MGHRA and YSYEKL. V was pared by 3 bases and J by 0 bases, with 7 bases of the junction left unmatched. CDR3 sequence (DNA): TGCGCCAGCAGCCATCTTGGGACAGGCCCCTCTGGAAACACCATATATTTT. Translating it yields CASSHLGTGPSGNTIYF.

The chain employs TRBV2 and TRBJ2-7; D gene ambiguous. Germline assignment: CDR1 SNHLY and CDR2 FYNNEI. V gave up 4 bases and J gave up 5 bases, with 12 bases separating them. The CDR3 length is 13 residues. The CDR3 loop reads CASSGHKSNEQYF. CDR3 nucleotides: TGTGCCAGCAGTGGTCACAAGTCAAACGAGCAGTACTTC.

The gene calls are TRBV9 and TRBJ2-5; TRBD1 might be the D (6 bases). Trimming left V 0 bases short and J 4 bases short, with 13 bases between. The CDR3 length is 15 residues. CDR1 and CDR2 (germline): SGDLS, YYNGEE. The CDR3 sequence: CASSVGGDIGETQYF. CDR3 nucleotide sequence: TGTGCCAGCAGCGTAGGAGGGGACATCGGAGAGACCCAGTACTTC.

V gene TRBV20-1 combines with J gene TRBJ2-3; TRBD2 is a possible D gene (6 bases). The ends were cut back, 3 bases at V and 5 bases at J, with 12 bases in the middle. The CDR3 loop spans 13 amino acids. CDR1 DFQATT and CDR2 SNEGSKA come from the germline V gene (reference sequence). The CDR3 region has the DNA TGCAGTGCTAGTGGTGGGGGGAAAGATACGCAGTATTTT. Protein product: CSASGGGKDTQYF.

This clone was seen many times. The V call is TRBV5-1, the J call TRBJ1-2; a possible D gene is TRBD1 (6 bases). V lost 4 bases to trimming and J lost 6 bases, with 16 bases between them. Germline-derived CDR1 and CDR2 are SGHRS and YFSETQ. CDR3 length equals 14 residues. This CDR3 reads CASSAGQPTNGYTF. The DNA of the CDR3 is TGCGCCAGCAGCGCCGGACAGCCTACTAATGGCTACACCTTC.

The chain employs TRBV6-6 and TRBJ1-1; 8 bases are a match to TRBD1. The CDR3 spans 17 residues. Germline V gene sequence: CDR1 MNHNY, CDR2 SVGAGI (reference sequence). The V and J ends lost 5 bases and 0 bases, in that order; junction bases with no gene match: 11. In DNA form, the CDR3 reads TGTGCCAGCAGTCGTAACTCAGGGGGCCCGCTGAACACTGAAGCTTTCTTT. The encoded protein is CASSRNSGGPLNTEAFF.

V gene TRBV6-5 combines with J gene TRBJ1-6, with D possibly being TRBD1 (6 bases). From germline, CDR1 is MNHEY and CDR2 SVGAGI. Trimming shortened V by 4 bases and J by 7 bases, and 17 bases separated the two germline ends. The CDR3 is 16 residues long. CDR3 bases: TGTGCCAGCAGTTCGACAGGACAAAATGGAAATTCACCCCTCCACTTT. Translation: CASSSTGQNGNSPLHF.

The rearrangement links TRBV12-3 or TRBV12-4 to TRBJ2-7, with TRBD1 identical over 8 bases. This CDR3 comprises 13 residues. With V trimmed by 7 bases and J by 6 bases, 8 bases remained unmatched. DNA for the CDR3: TGTGCCAGCACCCAAAGTGACAGGGGCGAGCAGTACTTC. It translates to CASTQSDRGEQYF.

V and J are TRBV9 and TRBJ2-7, with 7 bases lining up with TRBD2. Germline-derived CDR1 and CDR2 are SGDLS and YYNGEE. The CDR3 loop spans 14 amino acids. J lost 0 bases, V lost 1 base, and 1 base had no gene match. The CDR3 DNA reads TGTGCCAGCAGCGTAAGCGGGAACTCCTACGAGCAGTACTTC. Protein: CASSVSGNSYEQYF.

This clone was found once. The rearrangement links TRBV20-1 to TRBJ2-1; 8 bases align to TRBD2. V was pared by 3 bases and J by 4 bases, with 2 bases of the junction left unmatched. The CDR3 runs 13 residues. CDR1 and CDR2 (germline): DFQATT, SNEGSKA (reference sequence). In DNA form, the CDR3 reads TGCAGTGCTAGTCCGGGGGGGTACAATGAGCAGTTCTTC. It codes for CSASPGGYNEQFF.

The rearrangement uses TRBV6-5 and TRBJ1-1, with D maybe TRBD1 (5 bases). The CDR3 length is 15 residues. In germline, CDR1 is MNHEY, CDR2 SVGAGI. The V end was cut by 0 bases, the J end by 2 bases, with 10 bases between. DNA for the CDR3: TGTGCCAGCAGTTACTCGACAGTACGAAACACTGAAGCTTTCTTT. It is translated as CASSYSTVRNTEAFF.

This sequence joins TRBV28 and TRBJ1-5, with 10 bases fitting TRBD1. Germline V gives CDR1 MDHEN, CDR2 SYDVKM. J lost 4 bases, V lost 5 bases, and 8 bases had no gene match. The CDR3 has 16 amino acids. The DNA of the CDR3 is TGTGCCAGCAGTCCCCCATGGGGACAGGGGAATCAGCCCCAGCATTTT. Its protein is CASSPPWGQGNQPQHF.

This clone was detected only a few times. This chain uses TRBV27 with TRBJ1-5; D unclear. The CDR3 consists of 13 residues. Per the germline V gene, CDR1 is MNHEY and CDR2 is SMNVEV (reference sequence). Trimming stripped 5 bases from V and 5 bases from J, with 10 bases between. The CDR3 nucleotides are TGTGCCAGCAGTCCCCTCTATGATCAGCCCCAGCATTTT. This encodes CASSPLYDQPQHF.

The chain is built from TRBV19 and TRBJ2-1; the match to TRBD2 covers 15 bases. Germline CDR1 LNHDA, CDR2 SQIVND (reference sequence). This CDR3 is built from 15 residues. Losses at the gene ends were 4 bases for V and 11 bases for J; bases not matched to a gene: 6. DNA for the CDR3: TGTGCCAGTAGTACGGGGACTAGCGGGGGGACCAAGCAGTTCTTC. Amino acid sequence: CASSTGTSGGTKQFF.

V gene TRBV4-1 combines with J gene TRBJ1-5, with unresolved D. This CDR3 region has 12 residues. Germline V gene data show CDR1 as MGHRA and CDR2 as YSYEKL. The V end lost 1 base, the J end lost 11 bases, and 9 bases lay between the germline ends. The CDR3 bases are TGCGCCAGCAGCCAAGTTGGGCAGACCCAGCATTTT. Its translation is CASSQVGQTQHF.

The chain's CDR3 is CASSSTPRGGYTF. CDR3 coding DNA: TGTGCCAGCAGTTCAACCCCTAGGGGGGGCTACACCTTC. This rearrangement joins TRBV27 to TRBJ1-2, with D tentatively TRBD1 (6 bases). Germline V gene data show CDR1 as MNHEY and CDR2 as SMNVEV (reference sequence). The CDR3 is 13 amino acids. Trimming took 4 bases from V and 8 from J, leaving 14 bases between them.

As regards this clone: Other DNA sequences of this sample code for an identical CDR3. CDR3 sequence reads: CASSQVSYGYTF. Written as DNA, the CDR3 is TGTGCCAGCAGCCAAGTGAGCTATGGCTACACCTTC. V gene TRBV3-1 (or the pseudogene TRBV3-2) combines with J gene TRBJ1-2; the D is unclear. The CDR3 is made up of 12 amino acids. Per the germline V gene, CDR1 is LGHDT and CDR2 is YNNKEL (reference sequence). V shed 1 base and J shed 4 bases, with 4 bases lying between them.